This T cell receptor beta chain was found in a study of shared clonotypes between healthy human individuals. Across the whole study: The donors, a couple of women and three men, were aged 18 to 49. There were three CD4 naive, three CD4 memory, two CD8 naive and one CD8 memory plates per donor.

Terminally differentiated effector memory CD45RA+ cells were excluded by CCR7 positive selection of CD45RO-negative cells. Running of the assay took place at deep level. The repertoire was sequenced with immunoSEQ multiplex PCR; TCRdb's copy has only in-frame clones and lacks some. This table has under 2,000,000 clones, approximately 95% appearing once. The CDR3 consists of 15 residues. Trimming removed 5 bases from V and 2 bases from J, with 16 bases in between. In germline, CDR1 is MNHEY, CDR2 SMNVEV (reference sequence). This receptor was identified in a man aged 18 to 29 in good health. The chain uses TRBV27 and TRBJ2-7; the D gene is possibly TRBD2 (5 bases). Material: naive CD8+ T cells sorted from blood. The CDR3 reads CASSPLEGITYEQYF. DNA for the CDR3: TGTGCCAGCAGTCCCCTCGAGGGCATCACCTACGAGCAGTACTTC.